The 23 T cell receptor beta chains reported below all come from one sample, sequenced in a study of CD8+ T cells in alopecia areata. Extracted RNA was reverse transcribed, and the resulting cDNA served as sequencing template. Profiled with immunoSEQ multiplex PCR; TCRdb holds only in-frame clones, not every one. The sample has under 4,000 clones; 70% to 75% are singletons. Sequenced: skin. The receptors stem from a human donor in good health.

The chain joins TRBV4-1 to TRBJ2-3; the match to TRBD2 covers 13 bases. V lost 5 bases and J lost 0; bases outside the gene matches: 20. The germline CDR1 and CDR2 sequences are MGHRA and YSYEKL. The length of the CDR3 is 22 residues. CDR3 residues: CASSTLFGGLAGRTSSTDTQYF. The CDR3, as DNA: TGCGCCAGCAGCACATTATTTGGGGGACTAGCGGGGAGAACCTCTAGCACAGATACGCAGTATTTT.

V and J are TRBV11-2 and TRBJ2-7; TRBD2 aligns across 9 bases. Germline trimming cut 3 bases from V and 2 bases from J; bases unmatched to any gene: 8. This CDR3 contains 16 residues. Germline assignment: CDR1 SGHAT and CDR2 FQNNGV. CDR3 protein: CASSLVRTSDAYEQYF. CDR3 bases: TGTGCCAGCAGCTTGGTTAGGACTAGCGATGCCTACGAGCAGTACTTC.

This clone came up a few times. The V gene is TRBV7-9, the J gene TRBJ1-2, with 11 bases aligning to TRBD1. Trimming took 5 bases from V and 0 from J; bases not matched to a gene: 5. CDR3 length: 16 residues. Germline lookup yields CDR1 SEHNR and CDR2 FQNEAQ (reference sequence). The CDR3 nucleotides read TGTGCCAGCAGCCCGGGGACAGGGGGTCCTAACTATGGCTACACCTTC. It yields the protein CASSPGTGGPNYGYTF.

The chain is built from TRBV18 and TRBJ2-7, with TRBD1 as a possible D gene (5 bases). The V end lost 6 bases, the J end lost 0 bases, and 12 bases lay between the germline ends. Germline loops: CDR1 KGHSH, CDR2 LQKENI. This CDR3 has 14 residues. CDR3: CASSPSQGSYEQYF. In nucleotides, the CDR3 is TGTGCCAGCTCCCCCTCCCAGGGCTCCTACGAGCAGTACTTC. The variable domain in full, with the rest retrieved from reference TRBV18 and TRBJ2-7, is NAGVMQNPRHLVRRRGQEARLRCSPMKGHSHVYWYRQLPEEGLKFMVYLQKENIIDESGMPKERFSAEFPKEGPSILRIQQVVRGDSAAYFCASSPSQGSYEQYFGPGTRLTVT.

This rearrangement joins TRBV12-5 to TRBJ2-2; D remains ambiguous. CDR1 and CDR2 (germline): LGHNT, FRNRAP. Trimming removed 1 base from V and 1 base from J, with 7 bases in between. The CDR3 has 15 residues. CDR3 sequence reads: CASGLGAGNTGELFF. For the CDR3, the DNA is TGTGCTAGTGGTTTGGGGGCAGGGAACACCGGGGAGCTGTTTTTT.

The V gene is TRBV12-5, the J gene TRBJ2-5, with D possibly TRBD2 on 6 matching bases. Deletions cut 3 bases from V and 1 base from J, with 12 bases between. The length of the CDR3 is 15 residues. Germline V CDR1 and CDR2: LGHNT, FRNRAP. The CDR3 DNA reads as TGTGCTAGTGGTTTTAGGACCGGGGGCCAAGAGACCCAGTACTTC. It yields the protein CASGFRTGGQETQYF.

The gene calls are TRBV6-1 and TRBJ1-3; maybe TRBD1 (5 bases). Trimming pared 2 bases from V and 2 bases from J, leaving 10 bases between. The CDR3 runs 15 residues. CDR1 MNHNS and CDR2 SASEGT come from the germline V gene. CDR3 residues: CASSEMSGAGNTIYF. CDR3 nucleotides: TGTGCCAGCAGTGAAATGTCGGGGGCTGGAAACACCATATATTTT.

This chain links TRBV2 with TRBJ1-1, with D unclear. Germline-derived CDR1 and CDR2 are SNHLY and FYNNEI. The CDR3 runs to 11 residues. The V end was cut by 6 bases, the J end by 5 bases, with 7 bases between. The CDR3 loop is CASSAGTEAFF. The CDR3 bases are TGTGCCAGCAGCGCCGGAACTGAAGCTTTCTTT.

The chain joins TRBV2 to TRBJ2-2; 7 bases align to TRBD2. The CDR3 length is 13 residues. J gave up 6 bases and V 6 bases, and 4 bases lay outside the gene matches. Germline-derived CDR1 and CDR2 are SNHLY and FYNNEI. For the CDR3, the DNA is TGTGCCAGCAGCGTACTAGCGCCCGGGGAGCTGTTTTTT. This translates into CASSVLAPGELFF.

This chain links TRBV19 with TRBJ1-2, with unresolved D. Looked up from germline, CDR1 is LNHDA and CDR2 is SQIVND (reference sequence). CDR3 size: 13 residues. The V and J ends lost 0 bases and 7 bases respectively, with 9 bases between them. The CDR3 loop reads CASSIDLGFGYTF. The CDR3 coding sequence is TGTGCCAGTAGTATAGATCTCGGGTTTGGCTACACCTTC.

The chain links TRBV7-8 to TRBJ2-2; TRBD2 aligns across 10 bases. The CDR3 covers 14 residues. Germline assignment: CDR1 SGHVS and CDR2 FQNEAQ. V lost 3 bases to trimming and J lost 6 bases; unmatched junction nucleotides: 1. The CDR3: CASSFSGGSGELFF. The CDR3 DNA reads TGTGCCAGCAGCTTTAGCGGGGGGTCCGGGGAGCTGTTTTTT.

This rearrangement joins TRBV5-1 to TRBJ2-7; 10 bases map to TRBD2. Trimming took 4 bases from V and 0 from J; bases not matched to a gene: 4. The germline V gene encodes CDR1 SGHRS and CDR2 YFSETQ. This CDR3 contains 15 residues. The CDR3: CASSVGTSDSYEQYF. The CDR3 DNA reads TGCGCCAGCAGCGTAGGGACTAGCGACTCCTACGAGCAGTACTTC.

J is TRBJ2-1 and V is TRBV7-3, with 8 bases matching TRBD2. Looked up from germline, CDR1 is SGHTA and CDR2 is FQGTGA. This CDR3 contains 14 residues. The ends lost 5 bases at V and 8 bases at J; junction bases unmatched: 8. CDR3 loop: CASSRGGITDEQFF. In DNA form, the CDR3 reads TGTGCCAGCAGCCGGGGGGGCATTACGGATGAGCAGTTCTTC.

This clone was observed once. V and J are TRBV7-2 and TRBJ1-1; D unresolved. The ends were cut back, 3 bases at V and 3 bases at J, with 5 bases in the middle. CDR1 is SGHTA, CDR2 FQGNSA, per germline. The CDR3 totals 12 residues. The CDR3 reads CASSFGDTEAFF. CDR3 bases: TGTGCCAGCAGCTTCGGGGACACTGAAGCTTTCTTT.

The chain combines TRBV7-8 with TRBJ2-3; no clear D gene. This CDR3 comprises 17 residues. V was pared by 4 bases and J by 5 bases, with 22 bases between. CDR1 and CDR2 (germline): SGHVS, FQNEAQ. The chain's CDR3 is CASSYQSLLTEEDTQYF. CDR3 coding DNA: TGTGCCAGCAGCTACCAGTCCCTGCTGACTGAGGAAGATACGCAGTATTTT.

This sequence joins TRBV1 and TRBJ2-6; TRBD1, as called in the table, went unchecked against the DNA. TRBV1 constitutes a pseudogene. This CDR3 contains 18 residues. CDR3 residues: CTSRSYSLCTSRANVLTF. CDR3 DNA: TGCACCAGCAGAAGTTACAGTTTGTGCACAAGTCGGGCCAACGTCCTGACTTTC.

This chain joins TRBV5-4 and TRBJ1-2; tentatively, D is TRBD1 (5 bases). The CDR3 totals 13 residues. The germline gives CDR1 SGHNT, CDR2 YYREEE (reference sequence). The V gene lost 4 bases and the J gene lost 6 bases, with 13 bases spanning the gap. DNA for the CDR3: TGTGCCAGCAGCCAGGGAGCCCTGGATGGCTACACCTTC. As protein: CASSQGALDGYTF.

The rearrangement joins TRBV6-5 to TRBJ1-5, with 8 nucleotides matching TRBD1. Unmatched junction bases numbered 2, after V lost 9 bases and J lost 4 bases. Germline V gene lookup returns CDR1 MNHEY and CDR2 SVGAGI. This CDR3 spans 12 amino acids. The CDR3 region is CASRQGNQPQHF. In nucleotides, the CDR3 is TGTGCCAGTCGACAGGGGAATCAGCCCCAGCATTTT.

This clone was seen a handful of times. The chain has TRBV2 and TRBJ2-5; 10 bases line up with TRBD2. The CDR3 length is 17 residues. Germline CDR1 SNHLY, CDR2 FYNNEI. J lost 2 bases, V lost 5 bases, and 11 bases had no gene match. The CDR3 nucleotides are TGTGCCAGCAGTCCTGCGTGGATAGCGGGGGGACAAGAGACCCAGTACTTC. As protein: CASSPAWIAGGQETQYF. Together with reference TRBV2 and TRBJ2-5, the CDR3 gives the full variable domain: EPEVTQTPSHQVTQMGQEVILRCVPISNHLYFYWYRQILGQKVEFLVSFYNNEISEKSEIFDDQFSVERPDGSNFTLKIRSTKLEDSAMYFCASSPAWIAGGQETQYFGPGTRLLVL.

This clone was found a few times. V is TRBV29-1 and J is TRBJ2-5; D not resolved. The CDR3 has 13 residues. Trimming took off 7 bases at V and 4 bases at J, with 16 bases between the two ends. Germline CDR1 and CDR2: SQVTM and ANQGSEA. CDR3 region: CSASHVKRETQYF. The CDR3 DNA follows: TGCAGCGCATCGCACGTGAAAAGAGAGACCCAGTACTTC.

The chain uses TRBV13 and TRBJ1-1, with D perhaps matching TRBD1 (5 bases). Trimming removed 6 bases from V and 2 bases from J, with 19 bases in between. The CDR3 is 16 amino acids. Germline CDR1 reads PRHDT; CDR2 reads FYEKMQ (reference sequence). CDR3: CASRFRRSTGNTEAFF. CDR3 coding DNA: TGTGCCAGCAGATTTCGGAGGAGCACAGGTAACACTGAAGCTTTCTTT.

CDR3 in amino acids: CASKVGAGAGETQYF. The CDR3 DNA sequence: TGTGCCAGCAAAGTAGGGGCGGGGGCTGGAGAGACCCAGTACTTC. The chain combines TRBV5-6 with TRBJ2-5; D perhaps matches TRBD2 (7 bases). V was pared by 6 bases and J by 4 bases, with 19 bases between. Germline CDR1 SGHDT, CDR2 YYEEEE. The CDR3 is 15 amino acids.

This clone showed up just a few times. This sequence joins TRBV7-9 and TRBJ1-1; D gene unclear. This CDR3 region has 17 residues. From germline, CDR1 is SEHNR and CDR2 FQNEAQ (reference sequence). Trimming removed 6 bases at V and 1 base at J, with 21 bases between. CDR3 loop: CASRPTIRLEGNTEAFF. DNA for the CDR3: TGTGCCAGCAGACCCACAATACGTCTTGAGGGGAACACTGAAGCTTTCTTT.